Below are 19 T cell receptor beta chains sequenced from a single sample in a study of OX40 agonist ivuxolimab in advanced cancers. Libraries came from the immunoSEQ multiplex PCR assay. Held by TCRdb, this immuneACCESS table contains in-frame sequences only and omits some clones. Under half of the omission traces to an unresolved V gene where checked; the cause of the rest is unknown. The sample contains around 100,000 clones, about 92% of them found a single time. Of the sample, roughly 0.26% is held by the ten largest clones. Here the sequenced sample was CD4+ or CD8+ T cells sorted from blood, taken in a trial of the OX40 agonist ivuxolimab. These TCRs come from an adult with an advanced solid tumor such as melanoma, head and neck, liver or kidney cancer.

This chain joins TRBV5-1 and TRBJ2-1; 14 nucleotides line up with TRBD2. Germline loops: CDR1 SGHRS, CDR2 YFSETQ. The CDR3 covers 16 residues. After removal of 3 bases from V and 6 bases from J, the junction contained 5 bases not matched to a gene. The chain's CDR3 is CASSWGLAGDPNEQFF. The CDR3 DNA reads TGCGCCAGCAGCTGGGGACTAGCGGGAGACCCCAATGAGCAGTTCTTC.

This chain connects TRBV19 to TRBJ1-1, with D hard to call. This CDR3 comprises 12 residues. Trimming took 6 bases from V and 11 from J, leaving 16 bases between them. Germline V CDR1 and CDR2: LNHDA, SQIVND (reference sequence). The CDR3 DNA reads TGTGCCAGTAGATCCGGGCCGGCGAGGGCTTTCTTT. Translating gives CASRSGPARAFF.

The rearrangement uses TRBV6-5 and TRBJ1-1; D not resolved. V dropped 11 bases and J dropped 4 bases, with 11 bases sitting between them. CDR3 length equals 11 residues. Germline V lookup: CDR1 MNHEY, CDR2 SVGAGI. The CDR3 bases are TGTGCCGCCCGGAGAACCACTGAAGCTTTCTTT. Its protein product is CAARRTTEAFF.

V gene TRBV7-2 combines with J gene TRBJ2-3; no firm D call. Per germline, CDR1 SGHTA and CDR2 FQGNSA. This CDR3 contains 12 residues. V lost 5 bases and J 4 bases, leaving 7 bases between the germline ends. CDR3 nucleotides: TGTGCCAGCAGCCGGAGCCCAGATACGCAGTATTTT. Amino acids: CASSRSPDTQYF.

This sequence joins TRBV7-6 and TRBJ1-2; TRBD1 matches at 7 bases. The CDR3 loop spans 19 amino acids. Germline-derived CDR1 and CDR2 are SGHVS and FNYEAQ. V lost 4 bases, J lost 7 bases, and 24 bases stayed unmatched. CDR3 loop: CASSSTVPPDRQPSGGYTF. The CDR3 DNA reads as TGTGCCAGCAGCTCCACTGTGCCCCCGGACAGGCAACCCTCGGGTGGCTACACCTTC.

The V and J genes are TRBV5-5 and TRBJ1-1; D might be TRBD1 (6 bases). The germline gives CDR1 SGHKS, CDR2 YYEKEE (reference sequence). CDR3 length equals 13 residues. V lost 0 bases and J lost 4, with 7 bases in between. CDR3 protein: CASSLEGGTEAFF. In nucleotides, the CDR3 is TGTGCCAGCAGCTTGGAAGGGGGCACTGAAGCTTTCTTT.

The chain recombines TRBV6-5 with TRBJ1-5; D uncertain. The CDR3 has 13 amino acids. Germline V lookup: CDR1 MNHEY, CDR2 SVGAGI. V dropped 0 bases and J dropped 3 bases, with 3 bases sitting between them. The CDR3 DNA sequence: TGTGCCAGCAGTTACTCTTTCAATCAGCCCCAGCATTTT. It encodes CASSYSFNQPQHF.

This clone was seen only once. V gene TRBV5-1 combines with J gene TRBJ2-1; maybe TRBD2 (6 bases). The V end lost 3 bases, the J end lost 8 bases, and 12 bases lay between the germline ends. The CDR3 runs to 13 residues. CDR1 is SGHRS, CDR2 YFSETQ, per germline. The CDR3 here is CASSWRVGDEQFF. CDR3 nucleotide sequence: TGCGCCAGCAGCTGGAGGGTGGGCGATGAGCAGTTCTTC.

This chain links TRBV11-1 with TRBJ2-3; 7 nucleotides line up with TRBD1. CDR3 length: 14 residues. The junction had 6 bases not matched to a gene; V was cut back by 5 bases and J by 4 bases. Germline loops: CDR1 SGHAT, CDR2 FQDESV (reference sequence). CDR3 nucleotides: TGTGCCAGCAGCGCCCGAGACAGGGCAGATACGCAGTATTTT. Translation: CASSARDRADTQYF.

This chain connects TRBV27 to TRBJ2-3; the match to TRBD2 covers 11 bases. J gave up 5 bases and V 6 bases, and 16 bases lay outside the gene matches. The CDR3 spans 18 residues. The germline V gene has CDR1 MNHEY and CDR2 SMNVEV (reference sequence). The CDR3 here is CASSQRVLAGGIGDTQYF. The CDR3 DNA sequence: TGTGCCAGCAGCCAAAGGGTCCTAGCGGGAGGAATTGGAGATACGCAGTATTTT.

The rearrangement joins TRBV4-2 to TRBJ2-5; D is unresolved. The V end was cut by 0 bases, the J end by 6 bases, with 8 bases between. CDR1 is LGHNA and CDR2 is YNFKEQ in the germline V gene. The CDR3 sequence is 13 residues long. Written as DNA, the CDR3 is TGTGCCAGCAGCCAAGATTTCAGCCAGACCCAGTACTTC. This translates into CASSQDFSQTQYF.

This chain links TRBV5-4 with TRBJ2-5, with D unclear. V was cut by 2 bases and J by 1 base, with 0 bases left in between. The germline gives CDR1 SGHNT, CDR2 YYREEE (reference sequence). The CDR3 totals 11 residues. The CDR3 DNA reads as TGTGCCAGCAGCTTCCAAGAGACCCAGTACTTC. Its protein product is CASSFQETQYF.

V gene TRBV13 combines with J gene TRBJ1-3, with TRBD1 identical over 7 bases. V shed 3 bases, J shed 1 base, and the junction held 0 bases outside the gene matches. CDR1 is PRHDT and CDR2 is FYEKMQ in the germline V gene (reference sequence). The CDR3 covers 14 residues. CDR3 nucleotide sequence: TGTGCCAGCAGCTTCAGGGGGTCTGGAAACACCATATATTTT. Translating it yields CASSFRGSGNTIYF.

This chain uses TRBV29-1 with TRBJ2-3, with 10 bases matching TRBD2. The ends lost 6 bases at V and 0 bases at J; junction bases unmatched: 18. The CDR3 extends over 19 amino acids. Germline assignment: CDR1 SQVTM and CDR2 ANQGSEA. Written as DNA, the CDR3 is TGCAGCGTCGCCGGGTCTAGCGGGAGAATAAGTGCTAGCACAGATACGCAGTATTTT. This codes for CSVAGSSGRISASTDTQYF.

The chain links TRBV6-1 to TRBJ1-1; D ambiguous. This CDR3 has 14 amino acids. Germline CDR1 and CDR2: MNHNS and SASEGT. Trimming removed 6 bases from V and 4 bases from J, with 15 bases in between. The CDR3 DNA sequence: TGTGCCAGCAGCGGACTAGGAGGGTCCACTGAAGCTTTCTTT. Protein: CASSGLGGSTEAFF.

The chain has TRBV15 and TRBJ1-6; no clear D gene. Trimming cost V 0 bases and J 6 bases, with 3 bases left between them. The CDR3 runs 13 residues. The V gene's germline CDR1 is LNHNV and CDR2 YYDKDF (reference sequence). The CDR3 DNA follows: TGTGCCACCAGCAGAGAGTTTAATTCACCCCTCCACTTT. Translated: CATSREFNSPLHF. The whole variable domain, remainder taken from reference TRBV15 and TRBJ1-6, is DAMVIQNPRYQVTQFGKPVTLSCSQTLNHNVMYWYQQKSSQAPKLLFHYYDKDFNNEADTPDNFQSRRPNTSFCFLDIRSPGLGDTAMYLCATSREFNSPLHFGNGTRLTVT.

The rearrangement joins TRBV19 to TRBJ2-7; 9 nucleotides match TRBD1. The CDR3 covers 17 residues. CDR1 LNHDA and CDR2 SQIVND come from the germline V gene (reference sequence). The trim removed 3 bases at V and 4 bases at J, leaving 13 bases unmatched. The CDR3 here is CASSITPGTGIAYEQYF. CDR3 nucleotide sequence: TGTGCCAGTAGTATCACTCCCGGGACAGGGATAGCGTACGAGCAGTACTTC.

V is TRBV27 and J is TRBJ1-5; D gene unclear. From germline, CDR1 is MNHEY and CDR2 SMNVEV (reference sequence). The V and J ends lost 3 bases and 6 bases respectively, with 12 bases between them. The CDR3 spans 14 residues. CDR3 loop: CASSLDPRSQPQHF. The DNA of the CDR3 is TGTGCCAGCAGTTTGGACCCCCGATCTCAGCCCCAGCATTTT.

Here the CDR3 reads CASSSQASGYNEQFF. The DNA of the CDR3 is TGTGCCAGCAGCTCACAAGCATCAGGGTACAATGAGCAGTTCTTC. The rearrangement joins TRBV11-3 to TRBJ2-1, with D maybe TRBD1 (5 bases). The V gene lost 4 bases and the J gene lost 4 bases, with 14 bases spanning the gap. The CDR3 consists of 15 residues. Per germline, CDR1 SGHNT and CDR2 YENEEA.